The rows below give T cell receptor beta chains drawn from one sample of a study of response to subunit inactivated influenza vaccine. From the RT-PCR reads, TCRdb called clonotypes with MiXCR, one entry per CDR3 protein. The sample contains about 780,000 distinct CDR3 sequences, 18% of which appear only once. The sequenced sample was PBMCs from blood, obtained 5 to 6 days after vaccination. These receptors all come from a man in his forties or fifties who received an inactivated influenza vaccine. CDR3s include the opening cysteine and the closing phenylalanine or tryptophan. Each record gives: V gene, J gene, D gene, CDR3 protein. D genes are given only for firm matches.

v_gene: TRBV29-1; j_gene: TRBJ2-3; d_gene: TRBD2; CDR3aa: CSALAGGPIDTQYF
v_gene: TRBV11-1; j_gene: TRBJ2-7; d_gene: -; CDR3aa: CASSPKWGREQYF
v_gene: TRBV6-1; j_gene: TRBJ1-2; d_gene: TRBD1; CDR3aa: CASRRDRANGYTF
v_gene: TRBV20-1; j_gene: TRBJ2-1; d_gene: TRBD1; CDR3aa: CSARPGTGGAGNEQFF
v_gene: TRBV5-1; j_gene: TRBJ2-1; d_gene: TRBD1; CDR3aa: CASSPWQGASNEQFF
v_gene: TRBV20-1; j_gene: TRBJ2-7; d_gene: -; CDR3aa: CSASFPEQYF
v_gene: TRBV6-1; j_gene: TRBJ2-5; d_gene: -; CDR3aa: CASSQPHAKQETQYF
v_gene: TRBV3-1; j_gene: TRBJ1-4; d_gene: -; CDR3aa: CASSQWEQQNEKLFF
v_gene: TRBV10-3; j_gene: TRBJ2-7; d_gene: -; CDR3aa: CAISESNGGPYEQYF
v_gene: TRBV20-1; j_gene: TRBJ2-5; d_gene: TRBD2; CDR3aa: CSARDASTSGIKETQYF